This entry describes one T cell receptor beta chain. Its antigen is not identified. Looked up from germline, CDR1 is SQVTM and CDR2 is ANQGSEA. The CDR3 has 14 residues. Trimming cost V 2 bases and J 3 bases, with 10 bases left between them. The sample is drawn from a study of shared clonotypes between healthy human individuals. Overall study: The study drew on two women and a few men aged 18 to 49 as donors. Study findings and constraints: Generation of non-shared clonotypes was less probable than generation of clonotypes shared by all four donors. Inspection by rarefaction showed sorted-subset sequencing to be incomplete despite large depth.

Each subset's genomic DNA was split evenly across several immunoSEQ plates. Profiled with immunoSEQ multiplex PCR; TCRdb holds only in-frame clones, not every one. The sample gives about 2,200,000 clones, about 93% of which show up once; roughly 1.7% is in the top ten. Naive CD8 populations comprised CD45RO-negative cells positively selected for CCR7, excluding terminally differentiated effector memory CD45RA+ cells. The receptor was isolated from a man between 18 and 35 years old in good health. Some clones in this sample may be carry-over from other donors' samples. The chain joins TRBV29-1 to TRBJ1-4; D is unclear. Input material: naive CD8+ T cells from PBMCs. CDR3 loop: CSVETPLANEKLFF. For the CDR3, the DNA is TGCAGCGTTGAAACACCGTTAGCTAATGAAAAACTGTTTTTT.